A selection of T cell receptor beta chains follows, all from one sample in a study of T cells in Graves' hyperthyroidism and ophthalmopathy. TCRdb recomputed calls from the multiplex PCR reads with MiXCR, one row per CDR3 protein. The table shows 550,000 to 700,000 distinct CDR3 sequences, with about 43% occurring only once. Source material: peripheral blood or thyroid tissue (not recorded which). These receptor sequences come from an adult woman with Graves' disease, either hyperthyroidism or ophthalmopathy (not recorded which). CDR3s include the opening cysteine and the closing phenylalanine or tryptophan. D genes are given only for firm matches. Only some rows state a clone size, as once, few, many or a class for expanded clones.

TGCAGTGCTAGAGATCAGGGCTTGCACTATGGCTACACCTTC CSARDQGLHYGYTF - TRBJ1-2 TRBV20-1 -
TGTGCCAGCTCACCACGCAGGGTTTCGAACACTGAAGCTTTCTTT CASSPRRVSNTEAFF - TRBJ1-1 TRBV18 -
TGTGCCAGCAGCCCCGCGGGAGGGGAGACCCCGAACACCGGGGAGCTGTTTTTT CASSPAGGETPNTGELFF many TRBJ2-2 TRBV7-9 TRBD2
TGTGCCAGCAGCGAGCCCCGGGGAAACACCTTC CASSEPRGNTF - TRBJ1-2 TRBV7-9 -
TGCGCCAGCAGCCAACGGACAGCCTCTGGAAACACCATATATTTT CASSQRTASGNTIYF - TRBJ1-3 TRBV5-1 -
TGTGCCACCGGTCACAGGAACACTGAAGCTAACTATGGCTACACCTTC CATGHRNTEANYGYTF - TRBJ1-2 TRBV15 -
TGCAGCGTTGACCTCGGGTTTTCTGGAAACACCATATATTTT CSVDLGFSGNTIYF - TRBJ1-3 TRBV29-1 -
TGTGCCATCACCGACAGGATTGATTCACCCCTCCACTTT CAITDRIDSPLHF many TRBJ1-6 TRBV10-3 -
TGTGCCAGCACCCAACCGGGGTTGAATGGCTACACCTTC CASTQPGLNGYTF few TRBJ1-2 TRBV12-3/TRBV12-4 -
TGTGCCATCAGTGAGGGGGTGCGATCCTACGAGCAGTACTTC CAISEGVRSYEQYF - TRBJ2-7 TRBV10-3 -
TGTGCCAGCAACCCTCAATCGGCTGGGGCCAACGTCCTGACTTTC CASNPQSAGANVLTF - TRBJ2-6 TRBV2 -
TGTGCCAGCAGTGAATATCTCCGGATGACGCGAAACTATGGCTACACCTTC CASSEYLRMTRNYGYTF - TRBJ1-2 TRBV25-1 -
TGTGCCAGCAGAGACCGGGCGGGGCAAGAGACCCAGTACTTC CASRDRAGQETQYF few TRBJ2-5 TRBV13 -
TGCGCCAGCAGCTTGAGGGCCGCGGGTACCACAGATACGCAGTATTTT CASSLRAAGTTDTQYF few TRBJ2-3 TRBV5-1 -
TGTGCCAGCAGCTTTCAGGAGGATCAGCCCCAGCATTTT CASSFQEDQPQHF many TRBJ1-5 TRBV7-9 -
TGTGCCAGCAGTGGTGCGGGAGGTCGGGAGACCCAGTACTTC CASSGAGGRETQYF many TRBJ2-5 TRBV2 TRBD2
TGTGCCAGCAGCCCTGGGGACACGGAGCAGTACTTC CASSPGDTEQYF many TRBJ2-7 TRBV13 -
TGTGCCAGCAGCCAACTAGCGGGGGGCGGACAAGAGACCCAGTACTTC CASSQLAGGGQETQYF - TRBJ2-5 TRBV7-2 TRBD2
TGTGCCAGCAGTGTAGGGCTGTCCACTGAAGCTTTCTTT CASSVGLSTEAFF many TRBJ1-1 TRBV2 -
TGTGCCAGCAGCTTAGATGTGGGGATTAGGTCAGGGAATCAGCCCCAGCATTTT CASSLDVGIRSGNQPQHF - TRBJ1-5 TRBV7-8 -
TGCGCCAGCACCCAAGGCGACGTGGGCTACGAGCAGTACTTC CASTQGDVGYEQYF - TRBJ2-7 TRBV10-2 -
TGTGCCACCAGGACCCGTGGTAGCGGGGGGGCGGAGACCCAGTACTTC CATRTRGSGGAETQYF once TRBJ2-5 TRBV7-9 TRBD2
TGTGCCAGCAGTGAAGCTCGGGATTCACCCCTCCACTTT CASSEARDSPLHF - TRBJ1-6 TRBV2 -
TGTGCCAGCAGCCCGCAGGACGGGTCGACCCAGTACTTC CASSPQDGSTQYF once TRBJ2-5 TRBV5-4 -
TGTGCCAGCAGCTTAAGAGTAGCTCCCCCGGGGGCAGGGGCGCTGAACACTGAAGCTTTCTTT CASSLRVAPPGAGALNTEAFF - TRBJ1-1 TRBV7-3 -
TGTGCCATCAGTGAGGTTTGGACAGGTGGACCACTTACGAACACCGGGGAGCTGTTTTTT CAISEVWTGGPLTNTGELFF many TRBJ2-2 TRBV10-3 TRBD1
TGTGCCAGCAGCGTAAGCCCTTTGATAGGGGCGGATGGCTACACCTTC CASSVSPLIGADGYTF - TRBJ1-2 TRBV9 -
TGTGCCAGCAGGGACGTTCTCAATCAGCCCCAGCATTTT CASRDVLNQPQHF many TRBJ1-5 TRBV6-1 -
TGTGCCAGCACGGGGAATGGGGCGAACACTGAAGCTTTCTTT CASTGNGANTEAFF many TRBJ1-1 TRBV18 -
TGCGCCAGCAGCCAAGATTTGATCCCCCGAAACCGGGACAGGAGTAACTATGGCTACACCTTC CASSQDLIPRNRDRSNYGYTF few TRBJ1-2 TRBV4-1 TRBD1
TGTGCCATCAGCGATCAGGGCAGCTCTGGGGCCAACGTCCTGACTTTC CAISDQGSSGANVLTF few TRBJ2-6 TRBV10-3 -
TGCAGTGCTAGTTGGGGACAAAAAGAAAAACTGTTTTTT CSASWGQKEKLFF - TRBJ1-4 TRBV20-1 -
TGTGCCAGCAGCCCTGGGGTATATCAGCCCCAGCATTTT CASSPGVYQPQHF few TRBJ1-5 TRBV7-2 -
TGTGCCAGCAGCTCTTCCGGGGACCTCTCCTACGAGCAGTACTTC CASSSSGDLSYEQYF many TRBJ2-7 TRBV7-6 -
TGTGCCAGCAGCACAGGTGGAGCCCAGCGCAATCAGCCCCAGCATTTT CASSTGGAQRNQPQHF many TRBJ1-5 TRBV7-9 -
TGTGCCAGCAGCGGTTCCCAGGAGACGGTCGGGTACGAGCAGTACTTC CASSGSQETVGYEQYF - TRBJ2-7 TRBV5-4 -
TGTGCCAGCACCCTAACAGGGGCAAACACTGAAGCTTTCTTT CASTLTGANTEAFF many TRBJ1-1 TRBV3-1 TRBD1
TGCAGTCGGTACGGGGAGACCCAGTACTTC CSRYGETQYF - TRBJ2-5 TRBV20-1 -
TGTGCCACTCGGGGGGGTCAGGGAGACACCGGGGAGCTGTTTTTT CATRGGQGDTGELFF few TRBJ2-2 TRBV12-3/TRBV12-4 TRBD2
TGTGCCAGCAGCACTAGAAGCCTAGCGGTAATTGAGCAGTTCTTC CASSTRSLAVIEQFF - TRBJ2-1 TRBV7-8 TRBD2
TGTGCCAGCAGTCTCAGGGTAGGGAGGCGCGAGCAGTACTTC CASSLRVGRREQYF - TRBJ2-7 TRBV6-5 -
TGTGCCAGCAGCCATCCGTACGAAAAACTGTTTTTT CASSHPYEKLFF many TRBJ1-4 TRBV14 -